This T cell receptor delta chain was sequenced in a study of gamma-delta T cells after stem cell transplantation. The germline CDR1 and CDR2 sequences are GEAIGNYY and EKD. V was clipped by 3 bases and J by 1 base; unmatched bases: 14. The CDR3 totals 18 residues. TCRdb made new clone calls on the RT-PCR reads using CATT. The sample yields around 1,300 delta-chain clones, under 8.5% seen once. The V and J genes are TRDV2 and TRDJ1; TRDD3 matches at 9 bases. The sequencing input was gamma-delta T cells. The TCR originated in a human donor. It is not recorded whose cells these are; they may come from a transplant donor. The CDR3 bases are TGTGCCTGTGACCCCCTTGGGCTGGGGGATGAAACCACCGATAAACTCATCTTT. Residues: CACDPLGLGDETTDKLIF.